This T cell receptor (beta chain) originates from a study of identical twins. From the 5' RACE reads, TCRdb called clonotypes with MiXCR, one entry per CDR3 protein. The sample records 350,000 or so distinct CDR3 sequences, around 12% being singletons. Study-wide results and limits: For out-of-frame alpha sequences shared by twins, low generation probability was in excess. For cord blood, abundant beta clonotypes had fewer insertions, unlike memory repertoires, which showed none.

In its sample, this clonotype was seen many times. Its antigen is unknown. This same sample was also taken into another study, of yellow fever vaccine responses in identical twins.

The receptor was isolated from a woman between 18 and 30 years old in good health. Input material: CD8+ T cells sorted from blood.

CDR3 in DNA: TGTGCCAGCAGTTTAGGGGGGTCCTCTGAAGCTTTCTTT. Protein: CASSLGGSSEAFF. The genes are TRBV28 and TRBJ1-1; the D gene is possibly TRBD1 (5 bases). CDR1 MDHEN and CDR2 SYDVKM come from the germline V gene. The length of the CDR3 is 13 residues. Trimming took 2 bases from V and 6 from J, leaving 10 bases between them.